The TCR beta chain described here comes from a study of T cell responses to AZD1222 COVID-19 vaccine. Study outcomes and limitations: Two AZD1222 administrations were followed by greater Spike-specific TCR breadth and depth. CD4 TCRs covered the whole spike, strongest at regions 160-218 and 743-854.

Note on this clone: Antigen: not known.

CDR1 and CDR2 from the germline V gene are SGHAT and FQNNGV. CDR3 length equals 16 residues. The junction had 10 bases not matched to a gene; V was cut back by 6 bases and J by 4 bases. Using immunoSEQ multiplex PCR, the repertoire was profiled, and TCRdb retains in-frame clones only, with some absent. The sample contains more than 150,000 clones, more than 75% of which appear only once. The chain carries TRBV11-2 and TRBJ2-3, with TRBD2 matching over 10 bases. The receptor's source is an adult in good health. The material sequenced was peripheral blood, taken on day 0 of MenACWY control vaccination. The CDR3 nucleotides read TGTGCCAGCAGTTCAGCACTAGCGGGACGCTCAGATACGCAGTATTTT. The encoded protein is CASSSALAGRSDTQYF.